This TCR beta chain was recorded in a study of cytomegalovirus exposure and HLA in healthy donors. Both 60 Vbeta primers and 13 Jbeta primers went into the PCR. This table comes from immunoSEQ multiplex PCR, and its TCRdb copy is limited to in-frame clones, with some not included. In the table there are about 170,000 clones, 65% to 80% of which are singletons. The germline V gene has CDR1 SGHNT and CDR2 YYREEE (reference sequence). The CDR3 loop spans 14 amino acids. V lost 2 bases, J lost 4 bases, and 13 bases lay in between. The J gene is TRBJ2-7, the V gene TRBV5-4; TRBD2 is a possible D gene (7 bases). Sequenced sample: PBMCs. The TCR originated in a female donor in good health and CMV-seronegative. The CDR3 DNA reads TGTGCCAGCAGCTTAGGGGGGGCAGGTTACGAGCAGTACTTC. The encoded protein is CASSLGGAGYEQYF.